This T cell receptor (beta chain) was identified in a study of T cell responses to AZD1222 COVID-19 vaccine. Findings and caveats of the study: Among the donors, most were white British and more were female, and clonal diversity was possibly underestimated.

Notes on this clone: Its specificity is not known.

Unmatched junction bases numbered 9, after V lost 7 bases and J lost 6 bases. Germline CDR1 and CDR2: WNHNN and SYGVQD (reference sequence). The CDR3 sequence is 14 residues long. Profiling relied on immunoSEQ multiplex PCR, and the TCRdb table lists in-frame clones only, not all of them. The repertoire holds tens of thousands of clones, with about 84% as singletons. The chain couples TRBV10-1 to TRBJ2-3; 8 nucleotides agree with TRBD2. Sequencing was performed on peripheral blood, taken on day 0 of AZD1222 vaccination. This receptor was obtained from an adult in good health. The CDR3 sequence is CASNPGLEPDTQYF. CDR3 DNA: TGCGCCAGCAACCCGGGACTAGAACCCGATACGCAGTATTTT.